The 22 T cell receptor beta chains given below trace back to one sample, sequenced in a study of multiple sclerosis patients with progressive multifocal leukoencephalopathy. Time point described: time of PML onset. The repertoire was sequenced with immunoSEQ multiplex PCR; TCRdb's copy has only in-frame clones and lacks some. In the table there are tens of thousands of clones, roughly nine tenths of which are singletons. The material was PBMCs, obtained from a patient treated with natalizumab. These receptors were taken from a human donor with progressive multifocal leukoencephalopathy.

The chain has TRBV7-2 and TRBJ2-1; D uncertain. Trimming cost V 5 bases and J 2 bases, with 13 bases left between them. CDR3 length: 15 amino acids. In germline, CDR1 is SGHTA, CDR2 FQGNSA. The CDR3 here is CASSLDPTAYNEQFF. For the CDR3, the DNA is TGTGCCAGCAGCCTTGACCCAACGGCCTACAATGAGCAGTTCTTC.

V is TRBV19 and J is TRBJ1-1; tentatively, D is TRBD1 (5 bases). The V and J ends lost 7 bases and 1 base respectively, with 16 bases between them. This CDR3 region has 15 residues. Germline values: CDR1 LNHDA, CDR2 SQIVND (reference sequence). The CDR3 loop reads CASKRAGTGNTEAFF. The DNA for the CDR3 is TGTGCCAGTAAAAGGGCCGGGACGGGGAACACTGAAGCTTTCTTT.

The chain employs TRBV28 and TRBJ2-2; the D gene is possibly TRBD2 (5 bases). The V gene's germline CDR1 is MDHEN and CDR2 SYDVKM. The CDR3 consists of 16 residues. The V end lost 6 bases, the J end lost 3 bases, and 17 bases lay between the germline ends. The CDR3 DNA follows: TGTGCCAGCAGCCTCCTGGACGAGAGGGACACCGGGGAGCTGTTTTTT. Its translation is CASSLLDERDTGELFF.

This clone came up a few times. The V and J genes are TRBV7-9 and TRBJ1-1, with D possibly matching TRBD1 (5 bases). CDR1 is SEHNR, CDR2 FQNEAQ, per germline (reference sequence). V was shortened by 3 bases and J by 7 bases, with 9 bases between the two germline ends. The CDR3 is 12 residues long. The CDR3 nucleotides read TGTGCCAGCAGCTTCGACGGGGGTGAAGCTTTCTTT. Its translation: CASSFDGGEAFF.

V and J are TRBV7-6 and TRBJ2-2, with TRBD2 matching over 11 bases. CDR1 SGHVS and CDR2 FNYEAQ come from the germline V gene. Trimming at V came to 5 bases and at J to 4 bases, leaving 6 bases not matched to a gene. CDR3 length: 16 residues. The CDR3 loop reads CASSGSGRAATGELFF. Here the CDR3 DNA reads TGTGCCAGCAGCGGTAGCGGGAGGGCCGCCACCGGGGAGCTGTTTTTT.

The chain is built from TRBV11-1 and TRBJ2-1; D is ambiguous. Trimming cost V 0 bases and J 5 bases, with 2 bases left between them. The CDR3 covers 12 residues. Germline lookup yields CDR1 SGHAT and CDR2 FQDESV (reference sequence). The CDR3: CASSLAHNEQFF. CDR3 coding DNA: TGTGCCAGCAGCTTAGCTCACAATGAGCAGTTCTTC.

This chain links TRBV7-9 with TRBJ1-1, with 10 bases aligning to TRBD1. The CDR3 loop spans 15 amino acids. The trim removed 5 bases at V and 1 base at J, leaving 4 bases unmatched. CDR1 SEHNR and CDR2 FQNEAQ come from the germline V gene (reference sequence). In DNA, the CDR3 is TGTGCCAGCAGCCGAGGGACAGGGGAGAACACTGAAGCTTTCTTT. Translating it yields CASSRGTGENTEAFF.

This chain connects TRBV7-2 to TRBJ2-5; tentatively, D is TRBD1 (6 bases). TRBJ2-7 explains the end of the DNA better; the J call may be wrong. The CDR3 is made up of 15 amino acids. Germline CDR1 SGHTA, CDR2 FQGNSA. The CDR3 DNA follows: TGTGCCAGCAGCTCCGGTAGACAGGCTCCCAACGAGCAGTACTTC. This sequence encodes CASSSGRQAPNEQYF.

This chain connects TRBV6-1 to TRBJ2-3; D is ambiguous. Germline lookup yields CDR1 MNHNS and CDR2 SASEGT. CDR3 length: 15 amino acids. The V end was cut by 4 bases, the J end by 0 bases, with 11 bases between. CDR3: CASSVTGLSTDTQYF. DNA for the CDR3: TGTGCCAGCAGTGTGACGGGTCTGAGCACAGATACGCAGTATTTT.

This CDR3 reads CASSLDRGHQPQHF. In DNA, the CDR3 is TGTGCCAGCAGCCTGGACAGGGGGCATCAGCCCCAGCATTTT. This chain uses TRBV7-8 with TRBJ1-5; 11 nucleotides align to TRBD1. The V gene end was trimmed by 5 bases and the J gene end by 5 bases; junction bases not matched to a gene: 2. The CDR3 loop spans 14 amino acids. Germline V gives CDR1 SGHVS, CDR2 FQNEAQ.

The chain has TRBV5-6 and TRBJ2-1, with 8 positions matching TRBD2. The V segment lost 2 bases and the J segment 4 bases; nucleotides outside the gene matches: 5. Germline V CDR1 and CDR2: SGHDT, YYEEEE. The CDR3 contains 15 residues. The DNA for the CDR3 is TGTGCCAGCAGCTTTTCGGTAGCGGGGTACAATGAGCAGTTCTTC. Its protein product is CASSFSVAGYNEQFF.

This chain connects TRBV7-7 to TRBJ2-7; 7 nucleotides align to TRBD1. The CDR3 has 13 amino acids. Germline V gene sequence: CDR1 SSHAT, CDR2 FNYEAQ (reference sequence). The junction had 7 bases not matched to a gene; V was cut back by 5 bases and J by 6 bases. This CDR3 reads CASSRDSRGEQYF. CDR3 nucleotides: TGTGCCAGCAGCAGGGACAGTCGGGGCGAGCAGTACTTC.

The chain uses TRBV28 and TRBJ2-1; unclear D gene. This CDR3 is 12 amino acids long. CDR1 is MDHEN and CDR2 is SYDVKM in the germline V gene. Trimming removed 1 base at V and 12 bases at J, with 10 bases between. The CDR3 bases are TGTGCCAGCAGTTTATTAAATTCTGGGCAGTTCTTC. This sequence encodes CASSLLNSGQFF.

DNA of the CDR3: TGTGCCAGCTCACGGGACTGGAACACTGAAGCTTTCTTT. Its translation: CASSRDWNTEAFF. The V gene is TRBV18, the J gene TRBJ1-1, with D possibly matching TRBD1 (5 bases). This CDR3 spans 13 amino acids. Germline values: CDR1 KGHSH, CDR2 LQKENI. V dropped 4 bases and J dropped 1 base, with 7 bases sitting between them. Together with reference TRBV18 and TRBJ1-1, the CDR3 gives the full variable domain: NAGVMQNPRHLVRRRGQEARLRCSPMKGHSHVYWYRQLPEEGLKFMVYLQKENIIDESGMPKERFSAEFPKEGPSILRIQQVVRGDSAAYFCASSRDWNTEAFFGQGTRLTVV.

This chain connects TRBV18 to TRBJ2-2, with a tentative D call TRBD1 (6 bases). This CDR3 has 14 amino acids. V lost 3 bases and J 2 bases, leaving 7 bases between the germline ends. CDR1 and CDR2 (germline): KGHSH, LQKENI. The CDR3 bases are TGTGCCAGCTCACCGGACAGAAACACCGGGGAGCTGTTTTTT. Encoded protein: CASSPDRNTGELFF.

This chain joins TRBV7-2 and TRBJ2-7, with TRBD2 identical over 9 bases. CDR3 size: 16 residues. Germline V gene lookup returns CDR1 SGHTA and CDR2 FQGNSA. Trimming at V came to 1 base and at J to 3 bases, leaving 7 bases not matched to a gene. This chain's CDR3 is CASSLGSGRYFYEQYF. CDR3 DNA sequence: TGTGCCAGCAGCTTAGGAAGCGGGAGGTACTTCTACGAGCAGTACTTC.

This clone was counted only a few times. The gene calls are TRBV2 and TRBJ2-2, with D possibly called TRBD1 or TRBD2 (5 bases each). Trimming left V 3 bases short and J 6 bases short, with 14 bases between. CDR1 is SNHLY, CDR2 FYNNEI, per germline. This CDR3 comprises 15 residues. The CDR3 here is CASSESGRGAGELFF. In nucleotides, the CDR3 is TGTGCCAGCAGTGAGAGTGGGAGAGGGGCCGGGGAGCTGTTTTTT.

The rearrangement joins TRBV12-5 to TRBJ2-1; no clear D gene. V lost 7 bases, J lost 0 bases, and 10 bases lay in between. Per germline, CDR1 LGHNT and CDR2 FRNRAP. The CDR3 contains 14 residues. The CDR3 here is CASAAKSSYNEQFF. The CDR3 coding sequence is TGTGCTAGTGCGGCAAAGAGCTCCTACAATGAGCAGTTCTTC.

V gene TRBV5-4 combines with J gene TRBJ2-1; D may be TRBD1 or TRBD2 (5 bases each). Germline V gene sequence: CDR1 SGHNT, CDR2 YYREEE (reference sequence). Trimming removed 0 bases from V and 1 base from J, with 17 bases in between. The CDR3 has 18 amino acids. CDR3 in amino acids: CASSLAASRGLSYNEQFF. As DNA, the CDR3 is TGTGCCAGCAGCTTGGCTGCGTCACGGGGCTTGTCCTACAATGAGCAGTTCTTC.

Concerning this clone itself: A read error may produce the germline difference seen at one junction end. The same CDR3 also results from other DNA sequences found in this sample. V gene TRBV6-1 combines with J gene TRBJ2-4; 7 nucleotides agree with TRBD2. This CDR3 region has 19 residues. Germline V gene sequence: CDR1 MNHNS, CDR2 SASEGT. The CDR3 here is CASSEETGGADILKNIQYF. DNA for the CDR3: TGTGCCAGCAGCGAAGAGACGGGGGGAGCAGATATCCTCAAAAACATTCAGTACTTC.

The chain links TRBV10-2 to TRBJ2-5, with 7 nucleotides matching TRBD1. CDR1 is WSHSY and CDR2 is SAAADI in the germline V gene. This CDR3 is 14 amino acids long. V was pared by 6 bases and J by 12 bases, with 16 bases of the junction left unmatched. CDR3 protein: CASRGVNGQADEYF. The CDR3 coding sequence is TGCGCCAGCAGGGGAGTAAACGGACAGGCAGATGAGTACTTC.

V gene TRBV6-5 combines with J gene TRBJ1-5, with a weak D call TRBD1 (5 bases). The CDR3 length is 14 residues. Deletions cut 2 bases from V and 5 bases from J, with 10 bases between. Looked up from germline, CDR1 is MNHEY and CDR2 is SVGAGI. The DNA of the CDR3 is TGTGCCAGCAGTTACGTGGGGCCCCATCAGCCCCAGCATTTT. It is translated as CASSYVGPHQPQHF.